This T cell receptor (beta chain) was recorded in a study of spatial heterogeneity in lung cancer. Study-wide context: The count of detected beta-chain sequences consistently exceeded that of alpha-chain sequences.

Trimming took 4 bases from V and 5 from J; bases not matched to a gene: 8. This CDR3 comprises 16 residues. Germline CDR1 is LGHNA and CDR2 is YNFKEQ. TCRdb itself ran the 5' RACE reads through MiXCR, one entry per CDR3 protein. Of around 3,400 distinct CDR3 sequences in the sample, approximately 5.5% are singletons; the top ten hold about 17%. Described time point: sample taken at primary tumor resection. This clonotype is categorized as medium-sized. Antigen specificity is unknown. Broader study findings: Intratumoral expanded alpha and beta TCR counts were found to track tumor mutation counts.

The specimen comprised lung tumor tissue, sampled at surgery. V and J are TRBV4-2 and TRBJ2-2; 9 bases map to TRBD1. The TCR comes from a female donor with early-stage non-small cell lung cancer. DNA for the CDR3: TGTGCCAGCAGCCTGGCACAGGGGGCACAGACCGGGGAGCTGTTTTTT. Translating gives CASSLAQGAQTGELFF.